This TCR beta chain was sequenced during a study of blood T cell repertoires in COVID-19. Study-wide context: Acute and convalescent COVID-19 specimens originated in the United States, Italy and Spain. Nucleic acid was either cDNA or gDNA, and it came from T cells, B-cell-depleted T cells, or PBMCs.

V gave up 7 bases and J gave up 1 base, with 23 bases separating them. Germline loops: CDR1 MNHNY, CDR2 SVGAGI (reference sequence). This CDR3 region has 18 residues. In the authors' methods: Using reference gene primer amplification, nucleated cell counts were estimated. TCRdb keeps only in-frame clones here, not all; method: immunoSEQ multiplex PCR. V and J calls and clone size are copied from that table; D and trimming were computed from the DNA. The sample yields approximately 110,000 clones, more than 70% seen once. This TCR came from a human donor in a cohort sampled during active COVID-19. This sequence joins TRBV6-6 and TRBJ1-5; D is possibly TRBD1 (5 bases). Sequencing was performed on peripheral blood. This chain's CDR3 is CASTRVHRTGGSNQPQHF. CDR3 in DNA: TGTGCCAGCACTCGTGTACACAGAACGGGGGGGAGCAATCAGCCCCAGCATTTT.